This entry describes one TCR beta chain. Its matching antigen is unknown. The sample is drawn from a study of shared clonotypes between healthy human individuals. General study findings and limits: Relative to memory subsets, naive subsets generally showed larger estimated richness. Naive CD4 clonotype sharing across a handful of donors was 4% to 5.5%.

Execution of the assay was at deep level. Measured with immunoSEQ multiplex PCR; TCRdb has only the in-frame clones, and not every one. Among a few million clones listed, around 93% were seen once. Trimming removed 6 bases at V and 1 base at J, with 9 bases between. The CDR3 covers 14 residues. Looked up from germline, CDR1 is SGHTA and CDR2 is FQGTGA. This rearrangement joins TRBV7-3 to TRBJ2-2; tentatively, D is TRBD2 (6 bases). Material: naive CD4+ T cells from PBMCs. Stated subset: CD45RA+ positively selected. The clonotype was recovered from a man aged 18 to 29 in good health. Some clones in this sample may be carry-over from other donors' samples. Here the CDR3 reads CASSAGRNTGELFF. DNA for the CDR3: TGTGCCAGCAGTGCGGGACGGAACACCGGGGAGCTGTTTTTT.